Listed below are T cell receptor beta chains from one sample, sequenced in a study of beta chain features in type 1 diabetes. Using immunoSEQ multiplex PCR, the repertoire was profiled, and TCRdb retains in-frame clones only, with some absent. This repertoire shows under 300,000 clones, 27% found once; its top ten account for roughly 4.1%. The sample was central memory CD4+ T cells from blood. The receptor set was obtained from a man in his thirties or forties in good health. Both conserved end residues are part of each CDR3. The D gene is left open where the match is weak. For some rows the clone size is stated as once, few or many, or as a class when expanded; others skip it.

V gene	clone size	D gene	J gene	CDR3 DNA	CDR3 protein
TRBV28	few	TRBD2	TRBJ2-7	TGTGCCAGCAGTCGGACTAGCCCAGGGGCCTACGAGCAGTACTTC	CASSRTSPGAYEQYF
TRBV20-1	few	NA	TRBJ1-2	TGCAGTGCTAGGGACATAGGGGACTACACCTTC	CSARDIGDYTF
TRBV7-8	few	NA	TRBJ1-6	TGTGCCAGCAGCTTAGCGCTGTTCGGGGGCTCCTATAATTCACCCCTCCACTTT	CASSLALFGGSYNSPLHF
TRBV19	NA	TRBD2	TRBJ2-1	TGTGCCAGTAGTTCGGGACTAGCGGGGGGCATGCATGAGCAGTTCTTC	CASSSGLAGGMHEQFF
TRBV30	NA	NA	TRBJ1-1	TGTGCCTGGAGAGACAACCTACGAGCTTTCTTT	CAWRDNLRAFF
TRBV28	NA	NA	TRBJ2-5	TGTGCCAGCAAAGGACGCGGGGCAGAGACCCAGTACTTC	CASKGRGAETQYF
TRBV7-2	few	NA	TRBJ2-2	TGTGCCAGCAGCCCGCAGTCGGCAACGTCCGGGGAGCTGTTTTTT	CASSPQSATSGELFF
TRBV7-9	NA	NA	TRBJ1-2	TGTGCCAGCACCCCTGCGGGGGCGAACTATGGCTACACCTTC	CASTPAGANYGYTF
TRBV6-1	few	TRBD1	TRBJ2-2	TGTGCCAGCAGTCTGACAGGGGTCGGGGAGCTGTTTTTT	CASSLTGVGELFF
TRBV5-4	NA	TRBD1	TRBJ2-7	TGTGCCAGCAAGAATGACAGGGGGCTCGGCGAGCAGTACTTC	CASKNDRGLGEQYF